The rows below give T cell receptor beta chains drawn from one sample of a study of T-cell reconstitution after alpha-beta-depleted transplantation in children. Via MiXCR, TCRdb re-called the PCR reads, giving one row per CDR3 protein. The table has under 450,000 distinct CDR3 sequences, less than 15% seen once. Sample: PBMCs, taken from the stem cell graft. Source of these receptors: a human donor who donated a stem cell graft to a child with Fanconi anemia. The CDR3 runs from the conserved cysteine through the conserved F or W. A D gene is named only where the DNA matches it firmly. Size is stated for part of the rows, as once, few or many counts, or as a class when the clone is expanded.

TRBJ1-5 - TRBV15 TRBD1 CATSRDRTGGNQPQHF TGTGCCACCAGCAGAGATCGGACAGGGGGCAATCAGCCCCAGCATTTT
TRBJ2-1 few TRBV5-1 TRBD1 CASSSQKTGDPVLDEQFF TGCGCCAGCAGCTCGCAAAAGACAGGGGACCCGGTGTTGGATGAGCAGTTCTTC
TRBJ1-1 - TRBV19 - CASSIGGEYTEAFF TGTGCCAGTAGTATCGGGGGGGAGTACACTGAAGCTTTCTTT
TRBJ1-5 few TRBV3-1 - CASSQDAGEGQPQHF TGTGCCAGCAGCCAAGATGCAGGGGAAGGTCAGCCCCAGCATTTT
TRBJ2-1 few TRBV27 TRBD2 CASSSGAKQFF TGTGCCAGCAGTAGCGGGGCAAAGCAGTTCTTC
TRBJ2-1 - TRBV7-8 TRBD2 CASIASGGLNEQFF TGTGCCAGCATTGCCAGCGGGGGTTTAAATGAGCAGTTCTTC
TRBJ1-2 few TRBV6-6 - CASSPTGRVGYTF TGTGCCAGCAGCCCGACAGGTCGAGTCGGCTACACCTTC
TRBJ2-1 - TRBV5-1 - CASSLMGASMDEQFF TGCGCCAGCAGCTTGATGGGGGCTTCGATGGATGAGCAGTTCTTC
TRBJ2-7 many TRBV5-1 - CASSFSVPLGEQYF TGCGCCAGCAGCTTTTCCGTGCCCCTCGGCGAGCAGTACTTC
TRBJ1-2 few TRBV12-3/TRBV12-4 TRBD1 CASTRTGDYGYTF TGTGCCAGCACTAGGACAGGGGACTATGGCTACACCTTC
TRBJ2-1 many TRBV25-1 - CASSEGGNEQFF TGTGCCAGCAGTGAAGGAGGCAATGAGCAGTTCTTC
TRBJ2-1 many TRBV5-1 - CASSLVGHSSYNEQFF TGCGCCAGCAGCTTGGTTGGGCACAGCTCCTACAATGAGCAGTTCTTC
TRBJ1-5 few TRBV20-1 - CCARDGGLYGNQPQHF TGCTGTGCTAGAGATGGGGGGTTATATGGCAATCAGCCCCAGCATTTT
TRBJ2-1 few TRBV7-2 TRBD2 CASSLASGWLNEQFF TGTGCCAGCAGCTTAGCTAGCGGGTGGCTCAATGAGCAGTTCTTC
TRBJ1-3 many TRBV7-2 - CASSPAGNSGNTIYF TGTGCCAGCAGCCCCGCCGGGAACTCTGGAAACACCATATATTTT
TRBJ1-1 many TRBV7-2 - CASSLVRRDTEAFF TGTGCCAGCAGCTTAGTACGCAGGGACACTGAAGCTTTCTTT
TRBJ1-2 many TRBV12-3/TRBV12-4 - CASSSSFNYGYTF TGTGCCAGCAGCTCCAGTTTTAACTATGGCTACACCTTC
TRBJ1-2 - TRBV28 - CASSLTGYLGYGYTF TGTGCCAGCAGTTTGACAGGCTATCTTGGCTATGGCTACACCTTC
TRBJ2-3 - TRBV30 TRBD2 CAWTSGVSTDTQYF TGTGCCTGGACTAGCGGGGTCAGCACAGATACGCAGTATTTT